These 23 T cell receptor beta chains were sequenced from one sample in a study of T-cell memory formation after mild COVID-19. TCRdb reprocessed the 5' RACE reads via MiXCR and lists one record per CDR3 protein. The repertoire has roughly 300,000 distinct CDR3 sequences, 8.2% of them found once; the top ten carry 20% to 25%. Source material: PBMCs or a T cell subset sorted from them (not recorded which). All receptors come from a man between 18 and 35 years old who had mild COVID-19 (a few samples of this study predate the infection). Cell type and time point are not known.

There are a few counts of this clonotype. The V and J genes are TRBV4-2 and TRBJ2-2; D possibly corresponds to TRBD1 (7 bases). Germline-derived CDR1 and CDR2 are LGHNA and YNFKEQ. Trimming took off 1 base at V and 7 bases at J, with 13 bases between the two ends. This CDR3 contains 15 residues. CDR3 sequence reads: CASSQGQGGDGELFF. The CDR3 DNA sequence: TGTGCCAGCAGCCAAGGACAGGGAGGCGACGGGGAGCTGTTTTTT.

The rearrangement uses TRBV6-5 and TRBJ1-1; D ambiguous. Looked up from germline, CDR1 is MNHEY and CDR2 is SVGAGI. V lost 4 bases, J lost 10 bases, and 10 bases lay in between. The CDR3 extends over 11 amino acids. The CDR3 DNA reads as TGTGCCAGCAGTTCTACCCGGGGAGCTTTCTTT. It yields the protein CASSSTRGAFF.

V is TRBV6-5 and J is TRBJ1-2; 8 bases match TRBD1. This CDR3 contains 13 residues. V lost 8 bases and J lost 8; bases outside the gene matches: 10. CDR1 and CDR2 (germline): MNHEY, SVGAGI. The CDR3 DNA follows: TGTGCCAGCTCCGGACAGGGCGTGAGGGGCTACACCTTC. Its protein is CASSGQGVRGYTF.

This chain connects TRBV24-1 to TRBJ1-2, with 11 positions matching TRBD1. V dropped 4 bases and J dropped 8; count of bases not matched to a gene: 5. This CDR3 comprises 14 residues. Germline V lookup: CDR1 KGHDR, CDR2 SFDVKD. This CDR3 is CATSDPGTGGGYTF. The CDR3 nucleotides are TGTGCCACCAGTGACCCCGGGACAGGGGGAGGCTACACCTTC.

This chain joins TRBV20-1 and TRBJ2-3; D perhaps matches TRBD2 (6 bases). V was cut by 6 bases and J by 6 bases, with 13 bases left in between. From germline, CDR1 is DFQATT and CDR2 SNEGSKA (reference sequence). This CDR3 is 12 amino acids long. The CDR3 spells CSAGGGSDTQYF. The DNA of the CDR3 is TGCAGTGCCGGGGGAGGATCGGATACGCAGTATTTT.

This clonotype was found many times. The J gene is TRBJ2-5, the V gene TRBV6-5; no clear D. The CDR3 has 15 residues. V lost 2 bases and J lost 1, with 11 bases in between. Germline loops: CDR1 MNHEY, CDR2 SVGAGI. This CDR3 is CASSYLGSRQETQYF. The DNA for the CDR3 is TGTGCCAGCAGTTACCTGGGGTCCCGCCAAGAGACCCAGTACTTC.

Here the CDR3 reads CASSPALANTEAFF. The CDR3 region has the DNA TGTGCCAGTAGCCCAGCCCTGGCGAACACTGAAGCTTTCTTT. The V gene is TRBV19, the J gene TRBJ1-1; no reliable D call. Germline assignment: CDR1 LNHDA and CDR2 SQIVND (reference sequence). The CDR3 covers 14 residues. Trimming cost V 6 bases and J 1 base, with 12 bases left between them. Full variable domain (remainder filled in from reference TRBV19 and TRBJ1-1): DGGITQSPKYLFRKEGQNVTLSCEQNLNHDAMYWYRQDPGQGLRLIYYSQIVNDFQKGDIAEGYSVSREKKESFPLTVTSAQKNPTAFYLCASSPALANTEAFFGQGTRLTVV.

With respect to this clonotype: Germline and junction disagree at one end, which may indicate a read error. In DNA, the CDR3 is TGTGCCACCAGTGAATTGGGGGACCGACGGGTCTTC. Translating it yields CATSELGDRRVF. The chain combines TRBV24-1 with TRBJ2-1; either TRBD1 or TRBD2 may supply D (5 bases each). Germline CDR1 reads KGHDR; CDR2 reads SFDVKD. The CDR3 runs to 12 residues.

This clonotype came up many times. This sequence joins TRBV18 and TRBJ2-7, with 7 bases lining up with TRBD1. The germline V gene encodes CDR1 KGHSH and CDR2 LQKENI. Trimming removed 3 bases from V and 1 base from J; junction bases left unmatched: 6. The CDR3 covers 15 residues. As DNA, the CDR3 is TGTGCCAGCTCACCCCTCGGGACAGATTCCTACGAGCAGTACGTC. Translated: CASSPLGTDSYEQYV.

This sequence joins TRBV20-1 and TRBJ2-7; unclear D gene. The germline V and J ends were trimmed by 3 bases and 4 bases, with 7 bases remaining between them. Germline V CDR1 and CDR2: DFQATT, SNEGSKA (reference sequence). This CDR3 has 11 residues. The CDR3: CSASWGYEQYF. The CDR3 DNA sequence: TGCAGTGCTAGTTGGGGTTACGAGCAGTACTTC.

This chain uses TRBV7-9 with TRBJ1-5; 7 bases agree with TRBD1. CDR3 size: 12 residues. Germline values: CDR1 SEHNR, CDR2 FQNEAQ (reference sequence). With V trimmed by 4 bases and J by 7 bases, 1 base remained unmatched. The CDR3 sequence: CASSSGQQPQHF. CDR3 bases: TGTGCCAGCAGCTCGGGACAGCAGCCCCAGCATTTT. Looking up the rest from reference TRBV7-9 and TRBJ1-5 gives the full variable domain: DTGVSQNPRHKITKRGQNVTFRCDPISEHNRLYWYRQTLGQGPEFLTYFQNEAQLEKSRLLSDRFSAERPKGSFSTLEIQRTEQGDSAMYLCASSSGQQPQHFGDGTRLSIL.

The V gene is TRBV5-1, the J gene TRBJ2-7; the match to TRBD1 covers 9 bases. This CDR3 has 14 amino acids. Germline V CDR1 and CDR2: SGHRS, YFSETQ. Trimming took 0 bases from V and 6 from J; bases not matched to a gene: 4. The CDR3 protein is CASSLGTGEAEQYF. The CDR3 DNA follows: TGCGCCAGCAGCTTGGGGACAGGGGAGGCCGAGCAGTACTTC.

This clonotype was found many times. The chain recombines TRBV9 with TRBJ2-2; D gene uncertain. The V gene's germline CDR1 is SGDLS and CDR2 YYNGEE. This CDR3 region has 14 residues. V shed 0 bases and J shed 1 base, with 4 bases lying between them. CDR3 sequence: CASSVVGNTGELFF. The CDR3 coding sequence is TGTGCCAGCAGCGTAGTGGGGAACACCGGGGAGCTGTTTTTT. Filled out from reference TRBV9 and TRBJ2-2, the complete variable domain reads DSGVTQTPKHLITATGQRVTLRCSPRSGDLSVYWYQQSLDQGLQFLIQYYNGEERAKGNILERFSAQQFPDLHSELNLSSLELGDSALYFCASSVVGNTGELFFGEGSRLTVL.

Many counts were recorded for this clonotype. The chain joins TRBV7-9 to TRBJ2-1; maybe TRBD1 (5 bases). The CDR3 has 12 residues. With 5 bases removed from V and 11 bases from J, the gap between germline ends came to 13 bases. The V gene's germline CDR1 is SEHNR and CDR2 FQNEAQ (reference sequence). CDR3 nucleotides: TGTGCCAGCAGCGTCGACAGCAGGCAGCAGTTCTTC. As protein: CASSVDSRQQFF. Drawing the rest from reference TRBV7-9 and TRBJ2-1, the complete variable domain is DTGVSQNPRHKITKRGQNVTFRCDPISEHNRLYWYRQTLGQGPEFLTYFQNEAQLEKSRLLSDRFSAERPKGSFSTLEIQRTEQGDSAMYLCASSVDSRQQFFGPGTRLTVL.

The V gene is TRBV7-8, the J gene TRBJ2-3; perhaps TRBD2 as D (5 bases). CDR3 length: 15 residues. Deletions cut 1 base from V and 2 bases from J, with 10 bases between. Germline CDR1 is SGHVS and CDR2 is FQNEAQ. The CDR3 region has the DNA TGTGCCAGCAGCTTAGAACGGGGAACCACAGATACGCAGTATTTT. Amino acids: CASSLERGTTDTQYF.

This clonotype was observed a handful of times. The chain uses TRBV4-2 and TRBJ1-2; possibly TRBD1 for D (6 bases). V was pared by 0 bases and J by 4 bases, with 9 bases between. In germline, CDR1 is LGHNA, CDR2 YNFKEQ. This CDR3 region has 14 residues. In DNA form, the CDR3 reads TGTGCCAGCAGCCAAGAGGGGGCCTCCTATGGCTACACCTTC. It specifies CASSQEGASYGYTF.

CDR3 sequence (DNA): TGTGCCAGCAGCTTAATGATCCGGACTAGGTTAAATTCACCCCTCCACTTT. Translation: CASSLMIRTRLNSPLHF. V usage is TRBV7-8 and J usage is TRBJ1-6; D gene unclear. The length of the CDR3 is 17 residues. The V and J ends lost 2 bases and 7 bases respectively, with 18 bases between them. Looked up from germline, CDR1 is SGHVS and CDR2 is FQNEAQ. Filled out from reference TRBV7-8 and TRBJ1-6, the complete variable domain reads GAGVSQSPRYKVAKRGQDVALRCDPISGHVSLFWYQQALGQGPEFLTYFQNEAQLDKSGLPSDRFFAERPEGSVSTLKIQRTQQEDSAVYLCASSLMIRTRLNSPLHFGNGTRLTVT.

This clonotype turned up a few times. The V gene is TRBV6-5, the J gene TRBJ2-2; D ambiguous. The CDR3 runs to 12 residues. V lost 6 bases and J 6 bases, leaving 8 bases between the germline ends. Germline CDR1 MNHEY, CDR2 SVGAGI. Here the CDR3 reads CASRSESGELFF. The CDR3 DNA follows: TGTGCCAGCAGGTCGGAATCCGGGGAGCTGTTTTTT.

This clonotype came up a few times. The chain recombines TRBV7-9 with TRBJ1-1; D might be TRBD1 (6 bases). Germline assignment: CDR1 SEHNR and CDR2 FQNEAQ (reference sequence). The CDR3 runs 15 residues. Trimming cost V 5 bases and J 0 bases, with 13 bases left between them. Here the CDR3 reads CASSPQGAMNTEAFF. The CDR3 region has the DNA TGTGCCAGCAGCCCACAGGGAGCTATGAACACTGAAGCTTTCTTT.

The chain recombines TRBV20-1 with TRBJ2-3, with unresolved D. The V gene lost 3 bases and the J gene lost 4 bases, with 8 bases spanning the gap. CDR3 size: 12 residues. Germline-derived CDR1 and CDR2 are DFQATT and SNEGSKA (reference sequence). In DNA, the CDR3 is TGCAGTGCTAGGCCCTTCCCAGATACGCAGTATTTT. It translates to CSARPFPDTQYF.

The chain links TRBV7-8 to TRBJ1-1; D unclear. CDR1 and CDR2 from the germline V gene are SGHVS and FQNEAQ. Between the trimmed V and J ends, which lost 5 bases and 0 bases, there was a span of 10 bases. The CDR3 spans 14 residues. CDR3 nucleotides: TGTGCCAGCAGCCCGTCGGAGTTGAACACTGAAGCTTTCTTT. Encoded protein: CASSPSELNTEAFF.

The chain recombines TRBV12-3 or TRBV12-4 with TRBJ2-3; D perhaps matches TRBD2 (6 bases). The germline V and J ends were trimmed by 0 bases and 2 bases, with 6 bases remaining between them. The CDR3 extends over 14 amino acids. The CDR3 DNA sequence: TGTGCCAGCAGTTTAGCGGGACTCACAGATACGCAGTATTTT. It codes for CASSLAGLTDTQYF.

This clonotype was detected ten times or more. The chain recombines TRBV20-1 with TRBJ1-1; D gene uncertain. The ends were cut back, 1 base at V and 2 bases at J, with 5 bases in the middle. CDR1 and CDR2 from the germline V gene are DFQATT and SNEGSKA (reference sequence). The CDR3 loop spans 12 amino acids. CDR3 DNA sequence: TGCAGTGCTAGAGCAGGAAACACTGAAGCTTTCTTT. Its protein is CSARAGNTEAFF.